This T cell receptor beta chain was identified during a study of PD-L1 blockade in urothelial cancer. The time point is: pretreatment peripheral blood. This CDR3 is 15 amino acids long. Germline V gene data show CDR1 as SGHNT and CDR2 as YYREEE (reference sequence). Trimming left V 0 bases short and J 3 bases short, with 13 bases between. The assay was immunoSEQ multiplex PCR, and TCRdb's table has in-frame clones only and misses some. The sample has about 51,000 clones, about 82% seen once. The J gene is TRBJ2-7, the V gene TRBV5-4, with D possibly being TRBD2 (6 bases). The specimen was PBMCs, collected around atezolizumab (anti-PD-L1) treatment. The TCR sequence derives from a man aged 55-75 years with urothelial cancer. The CDR3 protein is CASSLGGVLGYEQYF. The CDR3 DNA is TGTGCCAGCAGCTTGGGCGGGGTATTAGGCTACGAGCAGTACTTC.